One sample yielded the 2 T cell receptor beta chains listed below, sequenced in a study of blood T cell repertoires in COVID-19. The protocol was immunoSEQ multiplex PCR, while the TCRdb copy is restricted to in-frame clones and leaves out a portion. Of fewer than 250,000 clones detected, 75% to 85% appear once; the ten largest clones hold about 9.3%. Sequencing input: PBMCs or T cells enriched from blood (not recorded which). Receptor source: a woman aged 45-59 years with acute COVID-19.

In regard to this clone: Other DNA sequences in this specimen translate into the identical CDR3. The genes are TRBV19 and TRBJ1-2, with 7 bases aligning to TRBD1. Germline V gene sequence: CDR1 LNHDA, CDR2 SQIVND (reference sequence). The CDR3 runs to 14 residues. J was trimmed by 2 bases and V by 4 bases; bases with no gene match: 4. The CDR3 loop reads CASSRDSLNYGYTF. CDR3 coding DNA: TGTGCCAGTAGTAGGGACAGCCTAAACTATGGCTACACCTTC.

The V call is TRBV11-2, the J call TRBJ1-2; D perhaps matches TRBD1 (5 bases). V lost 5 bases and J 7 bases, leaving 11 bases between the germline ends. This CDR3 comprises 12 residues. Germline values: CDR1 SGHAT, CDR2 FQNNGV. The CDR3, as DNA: TGTGCCAGCAGCCTAGGGGCGACTGGCTACACCTTC. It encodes CASSLGATGYTF.